The source of this TCR beta chain is a study of post-analysis software for immune sequencing data. Study observations and caveats: Patients carried roughly five TRBV segments more frequently than controls did, and TRBV5-6, TRBV5-1 and TRBV20-1 were among them. The normalized Chao1 diversity of multiple sclerosis patients was significantly lower than that of controls. Batch-matched samples strongly co-clustered by F measure.

Worth noting for this clonotype: Its target is unknown.

Researchers reported that TCR beta cDNA libraries carried unique molecular identifiers. TCRdb passed the PCR reads through MiXCR, listing each CDR3 protein once. The top ten hold about 6% of the sample, which has about 540,000 distinct CDR3 sequences, around a third seen once. Deletions cut 8 bases from V and 6 bases from J, with 14 bases between. The CDR3 has 14 amino acids. CDR1 is MDHEN, CDR2 SYDVKM, per germline. The sample was blood. The V call is TRBV28, the J call TRBJ1-6, with D possibly matching TRBD1 (5 bases). The TCR originated in a girl aged 2-17 years with multiple sclerosis. CDR3 amino acids: CASGRDQGNSPLHF. Written as DNA, the CDR3 is TGTGCCAGCGGCCGGGATCAGGGTAATTCACCCCTCCACTTT.